This T cell receptor (beta chain) was sequenced for a study of early T cells in non-severe SARS-CoV-2 infection. Study-wide background: The sequenced material was bulk RNA from unsorted whole blood, and its chains were unpaired.

Trimming stripped 1 base from V and 2 bases from J, with 8 bases between. This CDR3 has 14 residues. The germline V gene encodes CDR1 DFQATT and CDR2 SNEGSKA (reference sequence). This clonotype was seen many times. TCRdb fed the 5' RACE reads into MiXCR, producing one record per CDR3 protein. The table has some 87,000 distinct CDR3 sequences, 12% seen once. J is TRBJ2-2 and V is TRBV20-1, with D perhaps given as TRBD1 or TRBD2 (6 bases each). The TCR was taken from an adult who was a healthcare worker with PCR-confirmed SARS-CoV-2 infection or an uninfected control (not recorded which). Sequences were obtained from whole blood. DNA of the CDR3: TGCAGTGCTAGAGGGGGGGCCAACACCGGGGAGCTGTTTTTT. Amino acid sequence: CSARGGANTGELFF.